The 4 T cell receptor beta chains below were found in one sample sequenced in a study of cytomegalovirus exposure and HLA in healthy donors. PCR was performed using 60 Vbeta and 13 Jbeta primers. The protocol was immunoSEQ multiplex PCR, while the TCRdb copy is restricted to in-frame clones and leaves out a portion. The table shows under 200,000 clones, with 10% to 15% occurring only once. Sample: PBMCs. All receptors derive from a man between 50 and 59 years old in good health and CMV-seropositive.

This clone has only a few counts. The V and J genes are TRBV27 and TRBJ2-7, with D hard to call. The CDR3 runs to 13 residues. V lost 1 base, J lost 1 base, and 5 bases lay in between. Looked up from germline, CDR1 is MNHEY and CDR2 is SMNVEV (reference sequence). The chain's CDR3 is CASSLFRSYEQYF. The CDR3 coding sequence is TGTGCCAGCAGTTTATTTCGGTCCTACGAGCAGTACTTC.

The rearrangement uses TRBV19 and TRBJ1-1; the match to TRBD1 covers 8 bases. Germline CDR1 and CDR2: LNHDA and SQIVND (reference sequence). V shed 0 bases, J shed 9 bases, and the junction held 6 bases outside the gene matches. CDR3 length equals 14 residues. The CDR3 sequence is CASSIDRTGTQAFF. CDR3 sequence (DNA): TGTGCCAGTAGTATAGATAGGACAGGGACCCAAGCTTTCTTT.

The gene calls are TRBV4-3 and TRBJ2-5, with a possible D match to TRBD1 (7 bases). The CDR3 is 16 amino acids. Germline loops: CDR1 LGHNA, CDR2 YSLEER. V was shortened by 3 bases and J by 2 bases, with 16 bases between the two germline ends. The CDR3 DNA reads TGCGCCAGCAGCCAGGGGGGACAGACTATACAAGAGACCCAGTACTTC. It yields the protein CASSQGGQTIQETQYF.

This clone appeared many times. The rearrangement joins TRBV27 to TRBJ1-5, with 10 bases fitting TRBD1. The CDR3 extends over 17 amino acids. Germline CDR1 is MNHEY and CDR2 is SMNVEV (reference sequence). Losses at the gene ends were 4 bases for V and 11 bases for J; bases not matched to a gene: 17. The chain's CDR3 is CASSSRLGTGVMGAQHF. In DNA form, the CDR3 reads TGTGCCAGCAGTTCTCGGCTTGGGACAGGGGTAATGGGGGCCCAGCATTTT.